These 25 T cell receptor beta chains were sequenced from one sample in a study of cytomegalovirus exposure and HLA in healthy donors. Clones were read by immunoSEQ multiplex PCR, and TCRdb kept only the in-frame ones, dropping some. The data contain over 110,000 clones, around 87% of them singletons. The specimen sequenced was PBMCs. All receptors come from a man aged 18 to 29 in good health and CMV-seropositive.

This clone was seen only once. CDR3 nucleotide sequence: TGTGCCAGCAGTCTCTATCCGCCCGGGAGCGGGGCAGCTTTCTTT. Encoded protein: CASSLYPPGSGAAFF. The chain links TRBV6-6 to TRBJ1-1; a weak D match, TRBD1 (5 bases). The length of the CDR3 is 15 residues. Germline V CDR1 and CDR2: MNHNY, SVGAGI (reference sequence). The ends were cut back, 5 bases at V and 10 bases at J, with 23 bases in the middle.

J is TRBJ2-7 and V is TRBV5-8; D is ambiguous. The germline CDR1 and CDR2 sequences are SGHTS and YDEGEE. Trimming stripped 6 bases from V and 4 bases from J, with 5 bases between. The CDR3 length is 10 residues. The CDR3 sequence: CASILYEQYF. The CDR3 bases are TGTGCCAGCATACTGTACGAGCAGTACTTC. The full variable domain, completed using reference TRBV5-8 and TRBJ2-7, is EAGVTQSPTHLIKTRGQQATLRCSPISGHTSVYWYQQALGLGLQFLLWYDEGEERNRGNFPPRFSGRQFPNYSSELNVNALELEDSALYLCASILYEQYFGPGTRLTVT.

This clone was recorded a few times. The chain links TRBV30 to TRBJ1-1; 7 bases match TRBD1. The J segment lost 1 base and the V segment lost 8 bases, leaving 7 bases of the junction unmatched. This CDR3 has 13 residues. In germline, CDR1 is GTSNPN, CDR2 SVGIG (reference sequence). This CDR3 is CAGKGQQNTEAFF. As DNA, the CDR3 is TGTGCCGGGAAGGGACAGCAGAACACTGAAGCTTTCTTT. The whole variable domain, filled in from reference TRBV30 and TRBJ1-1, reads SQTIHQWPATLVQPVGSPLSLECTVEGTSNPNLYWYRQAAGRGLQLLFYSVGIGQISSEVPQNLSASRPQDRQFILSSKKLLLSDSGFYLCAGKGQQNTEAFFGQGTRLTVV.

The V and J genes are TRBV9 and TRBJ2-5; 8 nucleotides line up with TRBD1. Trimming removed 4 bases from V and 4 bases from J; junction bases left unmatched: 9. The CDR3 covers 15 residues. CDR1 is SGDLS, CDR2 YYNGEE, per germline. Here the CDR3 DNA reads TGTGCCAGCAGCTACGTCGCCGGGACAGGAGAGACCCAGTACTTC. It specifies CASSYVAGTGETQYF. Full variable domain (remainder filled in from reference TRBV9 and TRBJ2-5): DSGVTQTPKHLITATGQRVTLRCSPRSGDLSVYWYQQSLDQGLQFLIQYYNGEERAKGNILERFSAQQFPDLHSELNLSSLELGDSALYFCASSYVAGTGETQYFGPGTRLLVL.

The chain links TRBV5-1 to TRBJ2-2; the D is unclear. The V gene's germline CDR1 is SGHRS and CDR2 YFSETQ. The CDR3 is 14 amino acids. V lost 0 bases to trimming and J lost 1 base, with 4 bases between them. In DNA form, the CDR3 reads TGCGCCAGCAGCTTGGGGAGGAACACCGGGGAGCTGTTTTTT. Its translation is CASSLGRNTGELFF.

J is TRBJ1-3 and V is TRBV7-2; maybe TRBD1 (5 bases). The CDR3 is made up of 16 amino acids. Trimming shortened V by 1 base and J by 4 bases, and 14 bases separated the two germline ends. Germline V gene data show CDR1 as SGHTA and CDR2 as FQGNSA. CDR3 nucleotide sequence: TGTGCCAGCAGCTTAGGACAGCTTCGGACAGGAAACACCATATATTTT. It yields the protein CASSLGQLRTGNTIYF.

This sequence joins TRBV2 and TRBJ2-3; 11 bases are shared with TRBD2. The CDR3 runs to 16 residues. Germline CDR1 SNHLY, CDR2 FYNNEI. J gave up 7 bases and V 6 bases, and 12 bases lay outside the gene matches. CDR3 nucleotide sequence: TGTGCCAGCAGGCTCGGACTAGCGGGCGTTGGGAATACGCAGTATTTT. Its protein product is CASRLGLAGVGNTQYF.

The chain carries TRBV30 and TRBJ2-1, with TRBD1 matching over 9 bases. The V gene's germline CDR1 is GTSNPN and CDR2 SVGIG (reference sequence). J was trimmed by 4 bases and V by 4 bases; bases with no gene match: 8. This CDR3 comprises 15 residues. The CDR3 coding sequence is TGTGCCTGGAATTTACGGGACAGGGTATACAATGAGCAGTTCTTC. Its translation is CAWNLRDRVYNEQFF. The whole variable domain, filled in from reference TRBV30 and TRBJ2-1, reads SQTIHQWPATLVQPVGSPLSLECTVEGTSNPNLYWYRQAAGRGLQLLFYSVGIGQISSEVPQNLSASRPQDRQFILSSKKLLLSDSGFYLCAWNLRDRVYNEQFFGPGTRLTVL.

V usage is TRBV7-2 and J usage is TRBJ2-7; 14 bases match TRBD2. The J segment lost 0 bases and the V segment lost 5 bases, leaving 3 bases of the junction unmatched. There are 16 residues in the CDR3. CDR1 SGHTA and CDR2 FQGNSA come from the germline V gene. The DNA of the CDR3 is TGTGCCAGCAGCCGACTAGCGGGAGGGAGCTCCTACGAGCAGTACTTC. It specifies CASSRLAGGSSYEQYF.

This clone has only one observation. A junction boundary mismatches the germline segment, possibly from a read error. The chain is built from TRBV7-7 and TRBJ2-5; TRBD2 matches 8 bases. CDR3 length equals 15 residues. Germline CDR1 SSHAT, CDR2 FNYEAQ (reference sequence). The CDR3 nucleotides read TGTGCTAGCAGCCAAACCAGCGGGAGCGTCGAGACCCAGTACTTC. It is translated as CASSQTSGSVETQYF.

V and J are TRBV19 and TRBJ1-5; the match to TRBD1 covers 8 bases. CDR3 length equals 17 residues. V trimming: 6 bases; J trimming: 0 bases; junction bases outside the gene matches: 10. Germline CDR1 is LNHDA and CDR2 is SQIVND (reference sequence). CDR3 in DNA: TGTGCCAGTAGACCCGGGACAGGAGCCTATAGCAATCAGCCCCAGCATTTT. This sequence encodes CASRPGTGAYSNQPQHF.

This clone has a single count. The rearrangement uses TRBV11-2 and TRBJ1-3; 8 bases agree with TRBD1. Germline CDR1 is SGHAT and CDR2 is FQNNGV. V gave up 5 bases and J gave up 4 bases; unmatched junction bases: 7. The CDR3 contains 15 residues. The CDR3 DNA reads TGTGCCAGCAGCGAGGGACAGGCGACGGGAAACACCATATATTTT. Translating gives CASSEGQATGNTIYF.

The chain is built from TRBV6-5 and TRBJ1-1, with 9 bases fitting TRBD1. CDR3 length: 14 amino acids. Germline V gene lookup returns CDR1 MNHEY and CDR2 SVGAGI. Unmatched junction bases numbered 7, after V lost 8 bases and J lost 3 bases. Here the CDR3 reads CASGPGQGYTEAFF. DNA for the CDR3: TGTGCCAGCGGCCCGGGACAGGGCTACACTGAAGCTTTCTTT.

This clone has a handful of counts. This rearrangement joins TRBV30 to TRBJ2-7; 7 nucleotides align to TRBD1. The CDR3 is 14 amino acids. The germline CDR1 and CDR2 sequences are GTSNPN and SVGIG (reference sequence). V lost 3 bases, J lost 3 bases, and 8 bases stayed unmatched. CDR3 nucleotides: TGTGCCTGGAGAGCCGGGACAGATATCTACGAGCAGTACTTC. It yields the protein CAWRAGTDIYEQYF.

The V and J genes are TRBV11-2 and TRBJ1-2, with 9 bases lining up with TRBD1. Germline V gene sequence: CDR1 SGHAT, CDR2 FQNNGV. The V segment lost 4 bases and the J segment 7 bases; nucleotides outside the gene matches: 1. This CDR3 spans 12 amino acids. CDR3 loop: CASSWDRAGYTF. As DNA, the CDR3 is TGTGCCAGCAGCTGGGACAGGGCTGGCTACACCTTC.

The V gene is TRBV7-8, the J gene TRBJ2-7; no definite D call. CDR1 is SGHVS and CDR2 is FQNEAQ in the germline V gene. This CDR3 is 13 amino acids long. V was clipped by 1 base and J by 6 bases, with 10 bases between them. CDR3 residues: CASSLVTWSEQYF. The CDR3 DNA is TGTGCCAGCAGCTTAGTCACGTGGAGCGAGCAGTACTTC. Together with reference TRBV7-8 and TRBJ2-7, the CDR3 gives the full variable domain: GAGVSQSPRYKVAKRGQDVALRCDPISGHVSLFWYQQALGQGPEFLTYFQNEAQLDKSGLPSDRFFAERPEGSVSTLKIQRTQQEDSAVYLCASSLVTWSEQYFGPGTRLTVT.

This clone came up once. The chain is built from TRBV5-4 and TRBJ2-5; a possible D gene is TRBD1 (6 bases). Germline CDR1 and CDR2: SGHNT and YYREEE (reference sequence). Trimming left V 4 bases short and J 1 base short, with 8 bases between. The CDR3 runs 13 residues. The CDR3 DNA follows: TGTGCCAGCAGCAGGGACACCCAAGAGACCCAGTACTTC. It translates to CASSRDTQETQYF.

V usage is TRBV10-3 and J usage is TRBJ2-1; D perhaps matches TRBD1 (5 bases). V was pared by 8 bases and J by 4 bases, with 27 bases between. This CDR3 has 18 amino acids. Germline CDR1 is ENHRY and CDR2 is SYGVKD. As DNA, the CDR3 is TGTGCCATCGGCTCTCCAGTTACAGGATATAGTGGGTACAATGAGCAGTTCTTC. Residues: CAIGSPVTGYSGYNEQFF.

The V gene is TRBV29-1, the J gene TRBJ2-7; 7 positions match TRBD1. J lost 1 base, V lost 6 bases, and 9 bases had no gene match. CDR3 length equals 14 residues. Germline CDR1 reads SQVTM; CDR2 reads ANQGSEA. CDR3 DNA: TGCAGCGTCACAACAGGGGTCGCGTCCTACGAGCAGTACTTC. This gives the protein CSVTTGVASYEQYF.

CDR3 DNA sequence: TGTGCCAGCTCATTCAGGGAAGGTGAGCAGTTCTTC. Translation gives CASSFREGEQFF. J is TRBJ2-1 and V is TRBV18, with D perhaps matching TRBD1 (5 bases). The germline V and J ends were trimmed by 5 bases and 9 bases, with 11 bases remaining between them. This CDR3 has 12 amino acids. The V gene's germline CDR1 is KGHSH and CDR2 LQKENI.

V gene TRBV9 combines with J gene TRBJ2-3; no reliable D call. Germline assignment: CDR1 SGDLS and CDR2 YYNGEE. This CDR3 is 12 amino acids long. Between the trimmed V and J ends, which lost 5 bases and 2 bases, there was a span of 6 bases. The CDR3 DNA reads TGTGCCAGCAGTGAGCCCACAGATACGCAGTATTTT. Translated, it gives CASSEPTDTQYF.

The chain employs TRBV25-1 and TRBJ1-2; weak D call: TRBD1 (5 bases). CDR3 length equals 13 residues. Per the germline V gene, CDR1 is MGHDK and CDR2 is SYGVNS. The V end lost 4 bases, the J end lost 7 bases, and 13 bases lay between the germline ends. The CDR3 DNA sequence: TGTGCCAGCAGTGCAGCCGAGCAGGGTGGCTACACCTTC. Protein sequence: CASSAAEQGGYTF.

The J gene is TRBJ2-7, the V gene TRBV5-8, with 9 positions matching TRBD1. The J segment lost 3 bases and the V segment lost 3 bases, leaving 4 bases of the junction unmatched. Germline V CDR1 and CDR2: SGHTS, YDEGEE. This CDR3 comprises 14 residues. The CDR3: CASSSQGADYEQYF. The CDR3 DNA sequence: TGTGCCAGCAGCTCACAGGGGGCAGACTACGAGCAGTACTTC.

This clone was picked up one time. The chain links TRBV25-1 to TRBJ2-5, with TRBD1 matching over 7 bases. The DNA end is a closer match to TRBJ2-7, so the J assignment may be wrong. From germline, CDR1 is MGHDK and CDR2 SYGVNS. The CDR3 has 15 residues. CDR3: CASSVWDSPAYEQYF. The CDR3 DNA reads as TGTGCCAGCAGTGTTTGGGACAGCCCTGCCTACGAGCAGTACTTC.

This chain joins TRBV7-8 and TRBJ2-5; D is ambiguous. Germline CDR1 is SGHVS and CDR2 is FQNEAQ. The CDR3 has 15 amino acids. Deletions cut 1 base from V and 3 bases from J, with 12 bases between. CDR3 protein: CASSLEALREETQYF. CDR3 coding DNA: TGTGCCAGCAGCTTAGAAGCCCTACGCGAAGAGACCCAGTACTTC. Variable domain in full (rest from reference TRBV7-8 and TRBJ2-5): GAGVSQSPRYKVAKRGQDVALRCDPISGHVSLFWYQQALGQGPEFLTYFQNEAQLDKSGLPSDRFFAERPEGSVSTLKIQRTQQEDSAVYLCASSLEALREETQYFGPGTRLLVL.